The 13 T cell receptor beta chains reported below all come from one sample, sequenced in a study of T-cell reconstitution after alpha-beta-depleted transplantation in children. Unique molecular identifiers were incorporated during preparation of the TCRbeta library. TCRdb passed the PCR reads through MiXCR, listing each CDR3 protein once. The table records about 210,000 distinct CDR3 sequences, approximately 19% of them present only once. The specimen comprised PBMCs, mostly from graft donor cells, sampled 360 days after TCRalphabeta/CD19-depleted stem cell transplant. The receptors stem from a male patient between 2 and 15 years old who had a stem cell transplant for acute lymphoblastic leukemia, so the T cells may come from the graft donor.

The CDR3 loop reads CSAAGTGGEAFF. The CDR3 DNA follows: TGCAGTGCTGCTGGGACAGGAGGCGAAGCTTTCTTT. This sequence joins TRBV20-1 and TRBJ1-1, with 8 nucleotides matching TRBD1. CDR3 length equals 12 residues. Germline CDR1 DFQATT, CDR2 SNEGSKA (reference sequence). V shed 5 bases, J shed 8 bases, and the junction held 7 bases outside the gene matches.

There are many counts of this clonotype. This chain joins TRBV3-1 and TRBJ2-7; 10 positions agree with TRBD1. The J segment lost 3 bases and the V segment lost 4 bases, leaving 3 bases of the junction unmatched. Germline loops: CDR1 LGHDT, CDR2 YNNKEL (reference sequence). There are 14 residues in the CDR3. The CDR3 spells CASSPGQGSYEQYF. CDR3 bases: TGTGCCAGCAGCCCGGGACAGGGGAGCTACGAGCAGTACTTC.

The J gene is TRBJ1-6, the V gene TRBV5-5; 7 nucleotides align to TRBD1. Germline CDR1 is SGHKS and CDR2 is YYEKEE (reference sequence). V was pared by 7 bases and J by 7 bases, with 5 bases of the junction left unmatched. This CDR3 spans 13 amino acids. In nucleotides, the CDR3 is TGTGCCAGCTGGGACAGTATCAATTCACCCCTCCACTTT. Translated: CASWDSINSPLHF.

The CDR3, as DNA: TGTGCCAGCAGCCAATGGACCGGGGTCGTACTAGCGGGAGGAGGAGAGACCCAGTACTTC. It is translated as CASSQWTGVVLAGGGETQYF. The V call is TRBV3-1, the J call TRBJ2-5; 12 nucleotides match TRBD2. This CDR3 is built from 20 residues. With 2 bases clipped from V and 4 bases from J, the junction kept 17 bases outside the gene matches. Germline CDR1 LGHDT, CDR2 YNNKEL (reference sequence).

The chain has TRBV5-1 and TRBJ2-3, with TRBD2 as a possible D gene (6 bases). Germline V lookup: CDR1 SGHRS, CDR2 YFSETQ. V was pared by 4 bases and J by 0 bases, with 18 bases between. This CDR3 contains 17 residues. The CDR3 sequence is CASSRLGVERSTDTQYF. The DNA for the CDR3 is TGCGCCAGCAGCAGACTAGGGGTAGAAAGGAGCACAGATACGCAGTATTTT.

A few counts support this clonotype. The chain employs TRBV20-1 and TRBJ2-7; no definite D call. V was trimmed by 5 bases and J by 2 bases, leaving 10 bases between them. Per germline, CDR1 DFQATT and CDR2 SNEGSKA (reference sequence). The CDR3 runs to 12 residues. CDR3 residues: CSASGGAYEQYF. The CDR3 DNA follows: TGCAGTGCTTCTGGTGGGGCCTACGAGCAGTACTTC.

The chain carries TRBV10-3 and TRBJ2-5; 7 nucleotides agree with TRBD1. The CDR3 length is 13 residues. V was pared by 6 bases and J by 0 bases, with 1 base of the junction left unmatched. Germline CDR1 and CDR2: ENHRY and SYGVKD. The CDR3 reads CAISGQDQETQYF. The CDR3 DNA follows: TGTGCCATCAGCGGACAGGACCAAGAGACCCAGTACTTC.

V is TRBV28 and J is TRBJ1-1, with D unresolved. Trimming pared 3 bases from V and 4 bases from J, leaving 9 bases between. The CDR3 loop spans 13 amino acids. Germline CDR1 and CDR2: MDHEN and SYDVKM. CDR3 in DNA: TGTGCCAGCAGTTTGGTGGCCGTCACTGAAGCTTTCTTT. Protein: CASSLVAVTEAFF.

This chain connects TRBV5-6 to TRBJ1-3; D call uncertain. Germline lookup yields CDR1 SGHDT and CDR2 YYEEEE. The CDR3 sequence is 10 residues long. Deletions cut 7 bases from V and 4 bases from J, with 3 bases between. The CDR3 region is CASGGNTIYF. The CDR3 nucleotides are TGTGCCAGCGGGGGAAACACCATATATTTT.

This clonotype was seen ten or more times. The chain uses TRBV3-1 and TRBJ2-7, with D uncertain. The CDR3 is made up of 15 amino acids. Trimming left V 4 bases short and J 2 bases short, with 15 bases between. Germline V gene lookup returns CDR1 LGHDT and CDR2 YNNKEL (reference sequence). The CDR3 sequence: CASSLGLWQPYEQYF. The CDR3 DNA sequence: TGTGCCAGCAGCCTCGGGTTGTGGCAGCCCTACGAGCAGTACTTC.

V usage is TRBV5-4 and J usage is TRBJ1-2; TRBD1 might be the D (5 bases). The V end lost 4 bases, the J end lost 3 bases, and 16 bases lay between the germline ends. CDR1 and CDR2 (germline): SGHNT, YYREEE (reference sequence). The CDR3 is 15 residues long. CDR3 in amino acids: CASSGGGGVYYGYTF. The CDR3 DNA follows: TGTGCCAGCAGCGGGGGAGGAGGGGTCTACTATGGCTACACCTTC.

This chain's CDR3 is CASSVWGSRGSAGNTIYF. The CDR3 DNA reads TGTGCCAGCAGCGTATGGGGAAGCAGGGGGAGCGCTGGAAACACCATATATTTT. The chain combines TRBV9 with TRBJ1-3; 7 bases are shared with TRBD1. The CDR3 length is 18 residues. The V gene's germline CDR1 is SGDLS and CDR2 YYNGEE. V dropped 1 base and J dropped 2; count of bases not matched to a gene: 12. Combining the CDR3 with reference TRBV9 and TRBJ1-3 gives the whole variable domain DSGVTQTPKHLITATGQRVTLRCSPRSGDLSVYWYQQSLDQGLQFLIQYYNGEERAKGNILERFSAQQFPDLHSELNLSSLELGDSALYFCASSVWGSRGSAGNTIYFGEGSWLTVV.

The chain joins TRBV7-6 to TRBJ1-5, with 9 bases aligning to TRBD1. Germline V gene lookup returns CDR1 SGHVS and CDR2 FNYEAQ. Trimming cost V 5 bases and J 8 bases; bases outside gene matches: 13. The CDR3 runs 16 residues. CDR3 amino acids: CASSPSPLTGGEPQHF. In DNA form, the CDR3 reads TGTGCCAGCAGCCCTAGCCCCTTGACAGGGGGTGAGCCCCAGCATTTT.